This T cell receptor (beta chain) was sequenced during a study of blood T cells in healthy people across ages. Study-wide points: Unsorted PBMC material precluded a definitive naive versus antigen-experienced comparison.

Next came a second PCR, run for about 6 to 12 cycles, which used a sample-barcoded 5' primer along with a J-beta primer mix. A single record per CDR3 protein comes from TCRdb applying MiXCR to the 5' RACE reads. The sample holds over 1,500,000 distinct CDR3 sequences, 40% to 55% seen once. The CDR3 is made up of 15 amino acids. Trimming took off 0 bases at V and 3 bases at J, with 11 bases between the two ends. Germline CDR1 and CDR2: DFQATT and SNEGSKA (reference sequence). With regard to this clonotype: Antigen: not known.

The rearrangement links TRBV20-1 to TRBJ1-4; D is undetermined. Source material: blood. The receptor was derived from a woman in her thirties or forties in good health. DNA of the CDR3: TGCAGTGCTAGAGATCCTGGCAGCTCTAATGAAAAACTGTTTTTT. Translation gives CSARDPGSSNEKLFF.